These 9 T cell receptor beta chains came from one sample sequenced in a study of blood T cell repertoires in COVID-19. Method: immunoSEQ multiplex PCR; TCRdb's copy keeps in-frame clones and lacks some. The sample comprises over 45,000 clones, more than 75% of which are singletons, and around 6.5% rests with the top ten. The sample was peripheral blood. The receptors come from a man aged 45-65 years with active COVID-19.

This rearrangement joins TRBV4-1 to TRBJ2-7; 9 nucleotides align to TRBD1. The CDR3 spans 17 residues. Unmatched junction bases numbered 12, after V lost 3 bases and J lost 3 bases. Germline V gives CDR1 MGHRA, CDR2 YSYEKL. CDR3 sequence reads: CASSQGTRGQGIYEQYF. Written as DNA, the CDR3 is TGCGCCAGCAGCCAGGGCACCAGGGGACAGGGTATCTACGAGCAGTACTTC.

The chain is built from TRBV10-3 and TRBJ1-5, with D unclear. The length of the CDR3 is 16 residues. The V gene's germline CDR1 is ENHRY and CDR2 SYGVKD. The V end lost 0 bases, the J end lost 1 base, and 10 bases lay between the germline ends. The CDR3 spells CAISESGPGSNQPQHF. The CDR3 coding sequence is TGTGCCATCAGTGAGTCGGGCCCTGGGAGCAATCAGCCCCAGCATTTT.

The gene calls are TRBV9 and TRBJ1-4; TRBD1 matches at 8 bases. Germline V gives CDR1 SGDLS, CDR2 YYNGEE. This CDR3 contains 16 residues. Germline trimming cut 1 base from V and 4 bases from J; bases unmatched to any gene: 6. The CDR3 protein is CASSVQGAWDNEKLFF. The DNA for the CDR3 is TGTGCCAGCAGCGTACAGGGGGCTTGGGATAATGAAAAACTGTTTTTT.

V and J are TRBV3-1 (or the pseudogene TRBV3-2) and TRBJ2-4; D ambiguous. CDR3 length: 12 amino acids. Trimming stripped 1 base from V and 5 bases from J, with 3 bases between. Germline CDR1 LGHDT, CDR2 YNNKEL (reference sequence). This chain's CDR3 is CASSQAENIQYF. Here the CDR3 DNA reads TGTGCCAGCAGCCAAGCAGAAAACATTCAGTACTTC.

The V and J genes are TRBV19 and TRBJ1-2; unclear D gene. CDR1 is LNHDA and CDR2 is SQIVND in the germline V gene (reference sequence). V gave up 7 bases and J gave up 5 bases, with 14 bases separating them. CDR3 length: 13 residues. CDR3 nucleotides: TGTGCCAGTAAGCGGGCCGTAGGTTATGGCTACACCTTC. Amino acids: CASKRAVGYGYTF.

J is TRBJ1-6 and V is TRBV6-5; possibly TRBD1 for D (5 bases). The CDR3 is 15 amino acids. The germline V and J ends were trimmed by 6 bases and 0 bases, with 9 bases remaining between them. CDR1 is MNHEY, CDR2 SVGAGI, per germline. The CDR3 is CASRRGGSYNSPLHF. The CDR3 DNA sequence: TGTGCCAGCAGACGGGGGGGCTCCTATAATTCACCCCTCCACTTT.

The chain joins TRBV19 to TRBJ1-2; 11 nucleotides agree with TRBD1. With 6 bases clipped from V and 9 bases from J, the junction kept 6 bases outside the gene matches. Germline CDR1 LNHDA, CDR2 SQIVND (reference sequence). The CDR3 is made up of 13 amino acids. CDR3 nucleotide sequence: TGTGCCAGTAGCGGGGACAGGGGGTATAGCTACACCTTC. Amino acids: CASSGDRGYSYTF.

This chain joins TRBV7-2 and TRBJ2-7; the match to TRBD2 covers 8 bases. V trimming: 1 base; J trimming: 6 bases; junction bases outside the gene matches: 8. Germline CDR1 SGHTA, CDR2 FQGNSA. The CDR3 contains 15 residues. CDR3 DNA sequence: TGTGCCAGCAGCTTAGGGGGTAGCGGGGTTCGCGAGCAGTACTTC. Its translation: CASSLGGSGVREQYF.

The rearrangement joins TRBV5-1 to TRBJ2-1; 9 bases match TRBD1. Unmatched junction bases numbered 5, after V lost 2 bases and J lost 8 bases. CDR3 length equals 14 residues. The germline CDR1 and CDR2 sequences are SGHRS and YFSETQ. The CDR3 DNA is TGCGCCAGCAGCTTACAGGGGGCGCTTGATGAGCAGTTCTTC. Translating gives CASSLQGALDEQFF.